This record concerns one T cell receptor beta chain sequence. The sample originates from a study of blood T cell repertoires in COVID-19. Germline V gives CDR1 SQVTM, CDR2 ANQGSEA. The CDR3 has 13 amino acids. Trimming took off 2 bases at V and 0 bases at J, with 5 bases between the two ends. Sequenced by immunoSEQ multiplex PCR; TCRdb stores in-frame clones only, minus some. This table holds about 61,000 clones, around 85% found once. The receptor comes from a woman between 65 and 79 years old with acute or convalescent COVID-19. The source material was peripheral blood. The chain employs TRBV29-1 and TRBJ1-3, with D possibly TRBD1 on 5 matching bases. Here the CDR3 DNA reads TGCAGCGTTGAAACAGGCTCTGGAAACACCATATATTTT. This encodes CSVETGSGNTIYF.